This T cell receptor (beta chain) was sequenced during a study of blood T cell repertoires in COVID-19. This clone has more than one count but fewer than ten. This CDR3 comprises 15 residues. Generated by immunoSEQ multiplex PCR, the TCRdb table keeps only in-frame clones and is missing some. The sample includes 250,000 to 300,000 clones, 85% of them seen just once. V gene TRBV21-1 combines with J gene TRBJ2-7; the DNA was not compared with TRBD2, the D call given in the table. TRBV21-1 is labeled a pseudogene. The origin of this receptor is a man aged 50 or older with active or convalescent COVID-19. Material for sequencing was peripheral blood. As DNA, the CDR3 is TGTGCCAGCAGCAACCCGCCGGGACTAGCATACGAGCAGTACTTC. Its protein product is CASSNPPGLAYEQYF.